One and the same sample provided the 20 T cell receptor beta chains below, sequenced in a study of OX40 agonist ivuxolimab in advanced cancers. This table comes from immunoSEQ multiplex PCR, and its TCRdb copy is limited to in-frame clones, with some not included. The sample yields 90,000 to 100,000 clones, approximately 90% seen once. Sequenced here: CD4+ or CD8+ T cells sorted from blood, sampled in a trial of the OX40 agonist ivuxolimab. The receptors were gathered from an adult with an advanced solid tumor such as melanoma, head and neck, liver or kidney cancer.

The CDR3 protein is CASSQGGDRAYGYTF. The CDR3 bases are TGTGCCAGCAGCCAGGGGGGGGACAGGGCATATGGCTACACCTTC. This sequence joins TRBV7-8 and TRBJ1-2, with 9 bases matching TRBD1. The CDR3 extends over 15 amino acids. J was trimmed by 5 bases and V by 5 bases; bases with no gene match: 9. Per the germline V gene, CDR1 is SGHVS and CDR2 is FQNEAQ.

The sample holds one count of this clone. A read error may produce the germline difference seen at one junction end. Other DNA variants within this sample encode the same CDR3. V is TRBV7-2 and J is TRBJ2-7; D not resolved. Germline V lookup: CDR1 SGHTA, CDR2 FQGNSA. This CDR3 is 14 amino acids long. For the CDR3, the DNA is TGCGCCAGCAGCTTTCCCCTTGGTAAGGCCGAGCAGTACTTC. Residues: CASSFPLGKAEQYF.

V usage is TRBV30 and J usage is TRBJ1-2; D is uncertain. V was pared by 0 bases and J by 8 bases, with 13 bases between. Germline values: CDR1 GTSNPN, CDR2 SVGIG (reference sequence). The CDR3 covers 13 residues. As DNA, the CDR3 is TGTGCCTGGAGTGTGCTCCAATTAGGGGGCTACACCTTC. Translating gives CAWSVLQLGGYTF. The whole variable domain, filled in from reference TRBV30 and TRBJ1-2, reads SQTIHQWPATLVQPVGSPLSLECTVEGTSNPNLYWYRQAAGRGLQLLFYSVGIGQISSEVPQNLSASRPQDRQFILSSKKLLLSDSGFYLCAWSVLQLGGYTFGSGTRLTVV.

The rearrangement uses TRBV4-3 and TRBJ1-4, with D hard to call. Trimming stripped 0 bases from V and 7 bases from J, with 12 bases between. Germline V gene data show CDR1 as LGHNA and CDR2 as YSLEER. The CDR3 runs 15 residues. This CDR3 is CASSQESGLGEKLFF. CDR3 in DNA: TGCGCCAGCAGCCAAGAATCGGGGTTGGGTGAAAAACTGTTTTTT.

The rearrangement links TRBV28 to TRBJ2-3; no firm D call. The germline V and J ends were trimmed by 3 bases and 7 bases, with 5 bases remaining between them. The germline CDR1 and CDR2 sequences are MDHEN and SYDVKM. This CDR3 region has 11 residues. CDR3 sequence reads: CASSFPNTQYF. The CDR3 DNA follows: TGTGCCAGCAGTTTCCCAAATACGCAGTATTTT.

This clone showed up just a few times. The chain joins TRBV6-1 to TRBJ2-1; a weak D match, TRBD1 (6 bases). The CDR3 has 16 amino acids. Between the trimmed V and J ends, which lost 0 bases and 0 bases, there was a span of 9 bases. CDR1 and CDR2 (germline): MNHNS, SASEGT. CDR3 sequence: CASSEAGTLSYNEQFF. CDR3 coding DNA: TGTGCCAGCAGTGAAGCCGGGACACTCTCCTACAATGAGCAGTTCTTC.

The chain carries TRBV4-3 and TRBJ2-1; D gene ambiguous. From germline, CDR1 is LGHNA and CDR2 YSLEER. V gave up 1 base and J gave up 6 bases, with 13 bases separating them. This CDR3 comprises 15 residues. Here the CDR3 reads CASSQGQATTNEQFF. DNA for the CDR3: TGCGCCAGCAGCCAAGGGCAGGCAACCACCAATGAGCAGTTCTTC.

This sequence joins TRBV28 and TRBJ1-3, with D maybe TRBD1 (5 bases). CDR1 is MDHEN, CDR2 SYDVKM, per germline. Trimming pared 7 bases from V and 0 bases from J, leaving 10 bases between. CDR3 length equals 14 residues. CDR3 sequence: CASTRQNSGNTIYF. CDR3 DNA: TGTGCCAGCACCCGACAGAACTCTGGAAACACCATATATTTT.

The chain carries TRBV7-9 and TRBJ2-4; 13 bases are shared with TRBD2. CDR3 length: 15 residues. V lost 6 bases, J lost 2 bases, and 1 base stayed unmatched. Germline V gene lookup returns CDR1 SEHNR and CDR2 FQNEAQ (reference sequence). CDR3 coding DNA: TGTGCCAGCAGGGGACTAGCGGGGTCCAAAAACATTCAGTACTTC. Translating gives CASRGLAGSKNIQYF.

This rearrangement joins TRBV10-3 to TRBJ1-5; 10 bases align to TRBD1. Germline CDR1 ENHRY, CDR2 SYGVKD. The CDR3 has 15 residues. Trimming cost V 2 bases and J 7 bases; bases outside gene matches: 5. CDR3 nucleotides: TGTGCCATCAGTGAGCTGGACAGGGGGGTCCAGCCCCAGCATTTT. Translating gives CAISELDRGVQPQHF.

Regarding this clone: Mismatch with germline at one junction end may stem from a read error. This chain connects TRBV7-7 to TRBJ2-5, with D possibly being TRBD2 (5 bases). The CDR3 spans 12 residues. Germline V gives CDR1 SSHAT, CDR2 FNYEAQ (reference sequence). The CDR3 spells CASSSPGETQYF. The CDR3 nucleotides read TGTGCTAGCAGCTCGCCGGGGGAGACCCAGTACTTC.

The chain couples TRBV28 to TRBJ1-5; 11 bases are a match to TRBD1. CDR3 length: 15 amino acids. The J segment lost 4 bases and the V segment lost 5 bases, leaving 4 bases of the junction unmatched. Per germline, CDR1 MDHEN and CDR2 SYDVKM. The CDR3 DNA reads as TGTGCCAGCAGTATGGACAGGGGGCGAAATCAGCCCCAGCATTTT. Translated, it gives CASSMDRGRNQPQHF.

V gene TRBV27 combines with J gene TRBJ2-7, with a possible D match to TRBD1 (5 bases). The CDR3 length is 14 residues. Trimming took off 6 bases at V and 0 bases at J, with 12 bases between the two ends. In germline, CDR1 is MNHEY, CDR2 SMNVEV (reference sequence). The CDR3 spells CASSRQGSSYEQYF. CDR3 coding DNA: TGTGCCAGCAGCCGGCAGGGCAGCTCCTACGAGCAGTACTTC.

This rearrangement joins TRBV5-1 to TRBJ1-1; D remains unclear. Germline lookup yields CDR1 SGHRS and CDR2 YFSETQ. Trimming stripped 5 bases from V and 0 bases from J, with 8 bases between. The CDR3 loop spans 13 amino acids. The CDR3 bases are TGCGCCAGCAGACGCGACGTGAACACTGAAGCTTTCTTT. Its protein product is CASRRDVNTEAFF.

The chain recombines TRBV7-2 with TRBJ2-3; no reliable D call. This CDR3 spans 14 amino acids. Germline values: CDR1 SGHTA, CDR2 FQGNSA. Trimming took 0 bases from V and 6 from J, leaving 10 bases between them. In DNA form, the CDR3 reads TGTGCCAGCAGCTTAGCGACTCGGTTTGATACGCAGTATTTT. Protein sequence: CASSLATRFDTQYF.

The chain is built from TRBV5-1 and TRBJ2-3; 11 bases line up with TRBD2. Germline V gene sequence: CDR1 SGHRS, CDR2 YFSETQ. This CDR3 region has 16 residues. After removal of 4 bases from V and 0 bases from J, the junction contained 4 bases not matched to a gene. The CDR3 DNA is TGCGCCAGCAGCCCACGACTAGCGGGAAGCACAGATACGCAGTATTTT. It is translated as CASSPRLAGSTDTQYF.

This clone was observed a single time. The V gene is TRBV7-9, the J gene TRBJ2-3, with 7 bases aligning to TRBD2. CDR1 is SEHNR and CDR2 is FQNEAQ in the germline V gene (reference sequence). V was pared by 5 bases and J by 0 bases, with 2 bases of the junction left unmatched. The CDR3 sequence is 14 residues long. DNA of the CDR3: TGTGCCAGCAGCCAAGCGGGGAGCACAGATACGCAGTATTTT. Protein: CASSQAGSTDTQYF.

V is TRBV28 and J is TRBJ2-7, with D possibly being TRBD1 (5 bases). In germline, CDR1 is MDHEN, CDR2 SYDVKM. Trimming stripped 3 bases from V and 3 bases from J, with 18 bases between. This CDR3 comprises 16 residues. CDR3: CASSLADFQGYYEQYF. For the CDR3, the DNA is TGTGCCAGCAGTTTGGCCGACTTTCAGGGTTACTACGAGCAGTACTTC.

This sequence joins TRBV28 and TRBJ1-5; TRBD1 aligns across 7 bases. Germline trimming cut 2 bases from V and 6 bases from J; bases unmatched to any gene: 7. Per germline, CDR1 MDHEN and CDR2 SYDVKM. The CDR3 has 15 residues. CDR3: CASSLPDRVSQPQHF. CDR3 in DNA: TGTGCCAGCAGTTTACCCGACAGGGTCAGTCAGCCCCAGCATTTT.

The chain recombines TRBV11-3 with TRBJ1-4; D remains ambiguous. V dropped 1 base and J dropped 5 bases, with 20 bases sitting between them. Germline CDR1 and CDR2: SGHNT and YENEEA. This CDR3 is built from 18 residues. The CDR3 region is CASSLVLETVPRNEKLFF. CDR3 nucleotide sequence: TGTGCCAGCAGCTTAGTTCTAGAAACAGTTCCTAGGAATGAAAAACTGTTTTTT. Based on the CDR3 plus reference TRBV11-3 and TRBJ1-4, the full variable domain is EAGVVQSPRYKIIEKKQPVAFWCNPISGHNTLYWYLQNLGQGPELLIRYENEEAVDDSQLPKDRFSAERLKGVDSTLKIQPAELGDSAVYLCASSLVLETVPRNEKLFFGSGTQLSVL.